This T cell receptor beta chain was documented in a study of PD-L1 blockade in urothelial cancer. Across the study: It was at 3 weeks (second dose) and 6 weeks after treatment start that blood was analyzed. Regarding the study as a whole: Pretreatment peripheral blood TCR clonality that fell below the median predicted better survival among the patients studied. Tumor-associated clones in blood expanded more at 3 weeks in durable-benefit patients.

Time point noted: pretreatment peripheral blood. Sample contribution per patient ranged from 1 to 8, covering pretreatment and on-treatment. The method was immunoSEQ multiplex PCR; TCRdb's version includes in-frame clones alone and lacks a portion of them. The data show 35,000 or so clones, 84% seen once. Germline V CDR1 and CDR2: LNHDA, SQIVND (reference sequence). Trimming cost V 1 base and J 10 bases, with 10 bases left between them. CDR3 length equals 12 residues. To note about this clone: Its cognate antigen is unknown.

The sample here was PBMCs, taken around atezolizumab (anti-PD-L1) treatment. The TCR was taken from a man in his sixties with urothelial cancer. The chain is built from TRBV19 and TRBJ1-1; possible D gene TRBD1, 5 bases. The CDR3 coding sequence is TGTGCCAGTAGTATAGTTGGGGCAGGAGCTTTCTTT. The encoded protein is CASSIVGAGAFF.